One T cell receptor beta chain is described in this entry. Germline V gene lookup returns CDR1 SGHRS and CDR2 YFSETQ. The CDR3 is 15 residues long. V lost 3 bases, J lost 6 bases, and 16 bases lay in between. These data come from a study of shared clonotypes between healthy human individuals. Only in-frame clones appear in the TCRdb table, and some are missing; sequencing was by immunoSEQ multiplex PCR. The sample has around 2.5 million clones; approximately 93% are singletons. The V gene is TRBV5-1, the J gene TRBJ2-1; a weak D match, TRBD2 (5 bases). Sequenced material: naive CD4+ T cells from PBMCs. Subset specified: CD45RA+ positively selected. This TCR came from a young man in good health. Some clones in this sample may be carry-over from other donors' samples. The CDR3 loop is CASSSGPEGGNEQFF. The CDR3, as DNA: TGCGCCAGCAGCTCAGGACCCGAGGGTGGCAATGAGCAGTTCTTC. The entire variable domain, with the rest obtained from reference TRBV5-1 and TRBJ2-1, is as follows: KAGVTQTPRYLIKTRGQQVTLSCSPISGHRSVSWYQQTPGQGLQFLFEYFSETQRNKGNFPGRFSGRQFSNSRSEMNVSTLELGDSALYLCASSSGPEGGNEQFFGPGTRLTVL.